The next 5 T cell receptor beta chains were all read from a single sample in a study of blood T cell repertoires in COVID-19. Profiling relied on immunoSEQ multiplex PCR, and the TCRdb table lists in-frame clones only, not all of them. The sample consists of some 47,000 clones, about 81% of them appearing once. The material sequenced was peripheral blood. The receptors here all came from a human donor in a cohort sampled during active COVID-19.

The chain is built from TRBV11-3 and TRBJ2-1, with 8 bases that match TRBD1. The CDR3 covers 15 residues. V shed 5 bases and J 4 bases; nucleotides not matched to a gene: 7. CDR1 SGHNT and CDR2 YENEEA come from the germline V gene. The CDR3 nucleotides read TGTGCCAGCAGCAGACAGGGGTTAGGGTACAATGAGCAGTTCTTC. This translates into CASSRQGLGYNEQFF.

This chain connects TRBV6-6 to TRBJ2-5; perhaps TRBD2 as D (6 bases). The CDR3 has 12 residues. V was pared by 3 bases and J by 5 bases, with 7 bases between. Germline CDR1 reads MNHNY; CDR2 reads SVGAGI (reference sequence). Here the CDR3 DNA reads TGTGCCAGCAGTTATCTAGCGGAGACCCAGTACTTC. Translating it yields CASSYLAETQYF.

V gene TRBV29-1 combines with J gene TRBJ1-1; a weak D match, TRBD1 (5 bases). The germline gives CDR1 SQVTM, CDR2 ANQGSEA. This CDR3 is built from 12 residues. Trimming stripped 7 bases from V and 0 bases from J, with 9 bases between. The CDR3 is CSGRQLNTEAFF. For the CDR3, the DNA is TGCAGCGGGAGACAGCTGAACACTGAAGCTTTCTTT.

This clone was found a few times. The V call is TRBV7-9, the J call TRBJ1-6; TRBD1 matches at 7 bases. Looked up from germline, CDR1 is SEHNR and CDR2 is FQNEAQ (reference sequence). The CDR3 is 14 residues long. The trim removed 3 bases at V and 7 bases at J, leaving 3 bases unmatched. The CDR3 DNA follows: TGTGCCAGCAGCTTCGGACAGGCCAATTCACCCCTCCACTTT. Protein product: CASSFGQANSPLHF.

J is TRBJ1-4 and V is TRBV7-9; weak D call: TRBD1 (5 bases). This CDR3 is 15 amino acids long. Germline lookup yields CDR1 SEHNR and CDR2 FQNEAQ (reference sequence). With 7 bases removed from V and 8 bases from J, the gap between germline ends came to 20 bases. The CDR3 loop is CASNSPRGGGEKLFF. In DNA form, the CDR3 reads TGTGCCAGCAACTCGCCTCGGGGGGGAGGAGAAAAACTGTTTTTT.